This T cell receptor (beta chain) was obtained from a study of T-cell memory formation after mild COVID-19. One entry per CDR3 protein, called by TCRdb with MiXCR from the 5' RACE reads. The sample holds approximately 400,000 distinct CDR3 sequences; approximately 24% are singletons and the top ten take roughly 8.7%. Findings and limits, study-wide: Day 15 to 85 contractors were CD4/CD8 balanced; later expanders leaned CD4+.

With regard to this clonotype: Its antigen remains unidentified.

The CDR3 sequence is 17 residues long. V gave up 0 bases and J gave up 2 bases; unmatched junction bases: 10. Germline V gene data show CDR1 as SGHDT and CDR2 as YYEEEE. The chain recombines TRBV5-6 with TRBJ1-2; 7 bases map to TRBD1. The sample taken for sequencing was PBMCs or a T cell subset sorted from them (not recorded which). The TCR comes from an adult woman who had mild COVID-19 (a few samples of this study predate the infection). Cell type and time point are not known. CDR3 protein: CASSLGAATGRNYGYTF. CDR3 in DNA: TGTGCCAGCAGCTTGGGGGCGGCGACAGGGAGGAACTATGGCTACACCTTC. The whole variable domain, filled in from reference TRBV5-6 and TRBJ1-2, reads DAGVTQSPTHLIKTRGQQVTLRCSPKSGHDTVSWYQQALGQGPQFIFQYYEEEERQRGNFPDRFSGHQFPNYSSELNVNALLLGDSALYLCASSLGAATGRNYGYTFGSGTRLTVV.